The present entry profiles one T cell receptor (beta chain) with its context. The antigen is undetermined. This sample stems from a study of cytomegalovirus exposure and HLA in healthy donors. Study-level points and caveats: Analysis performed later found about 18,000 TCR beta sequences associated with HLA alleles at 0.05 false discovery rate. A later analysis showed that HLA-associated TCR beta chains had undergone more clonal expansion than equally common others. Within a later analysis, the majority of CMV-associated TCR beta chains appeared HLA-restricted.

Amplification used 60 Vbeta primers and 13 Jbeta primers. TCRdb's table, derived via immunoSEQ multiplex PCR, lists solely in-frame clones and lacks some. The profile shows roughly 170,000 clones, around 80% of them singletons. Germline V gives CDR1 SGHRS, CDR2 YFSETQ. Unmatched junction bases numbered 3, after V lost 0 bases and J lost 5 bases. The CDR3 has 16 residues. The material sequenced was PBMCs. The receptor's source is a woman in her 30s in good health and CMV-seropositive. This sequence joins TRBV5-1 and TRBJ2-5, with TRBD2 matching 14 bases. The CDR3 sequence is CASSLATSGRAETQYF. For the CDR3, the DNA is TGCGCCAGCAGCTTGGCGACTAGCGGGAGGGCGGAGACCCAGTACTTC.